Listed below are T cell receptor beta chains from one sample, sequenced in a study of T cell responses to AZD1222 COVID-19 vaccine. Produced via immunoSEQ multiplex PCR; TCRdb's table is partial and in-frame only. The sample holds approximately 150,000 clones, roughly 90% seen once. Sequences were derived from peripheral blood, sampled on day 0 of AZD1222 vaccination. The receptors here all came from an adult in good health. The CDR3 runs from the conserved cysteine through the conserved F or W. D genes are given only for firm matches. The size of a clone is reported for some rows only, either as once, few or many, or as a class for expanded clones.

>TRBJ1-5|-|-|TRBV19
TGTGCCAGTAGTATGATGACCTCCGGGGGCAATCAGCCCCAGCATTTT
CASSMMTSGGNQPQHF
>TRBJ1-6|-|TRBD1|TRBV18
TGTGCCAGCTCACCAAGGGACAGGACATATTCACCCCTCCACTTT
CASSPRDRTYSPLHF
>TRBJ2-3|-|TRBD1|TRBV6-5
TGTGCCAGCAGTTACAGGGACAGCAGCACAGATACGCAGTATTTT
CASSYRDSSTDTQYF
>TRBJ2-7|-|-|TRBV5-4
TGTGCCAGCAGCTTGGACAGGCACGCGAGCTCCTACGAGCAGTACTTC
CASSLDRHASSYEQYF
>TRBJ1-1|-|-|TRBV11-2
TGTGCCAGCAGCTTAGATGAGTCAGGGGCGGGGACTGAAGCTTTCTTT
CASSLDESGAGTEAFF
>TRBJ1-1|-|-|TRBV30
TGTGCCTGGAGTCAAGACAGGAACACTGAAGCTTTCTTT
CAWSQDRNTEAFF
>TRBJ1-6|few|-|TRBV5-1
TGCGCCAGCAGCTGGATCTCAGGGTATAATTCACCCCTCCACTTT
CASSWISGYNSPLHF
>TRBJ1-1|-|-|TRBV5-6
TGTGCCAGCAGCCTTTGGGGCCCCACTGAAGCTTTCTTT
CASSLWGPTEAFF
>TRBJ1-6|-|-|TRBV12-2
TGTGCAAGTCGCTGGCCCCCGTACTTCGGTTCACCCCTCCACTTT
CASRWPPYFGSPLHF
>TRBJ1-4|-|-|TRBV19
TGTGCCAGTAGTGGACTGGGGGAAAAACTGTTTTTT
CASSGLGEKLFF
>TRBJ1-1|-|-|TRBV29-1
TGCAGCGTTGAACCCACGAACACTGAAGCTTTCTTT
CSVEPTNTEAFF
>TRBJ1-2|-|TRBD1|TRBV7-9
TGTGCCAGCAGCCCCCGGGACAGGGATGGCTACACCTTC
CASSPRDRDGYTF
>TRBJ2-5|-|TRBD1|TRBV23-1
TGCGCCAGCAGTCCGCAGCGAGGGACAGGGACGGAGACCCAGTACTTC
CASSPQRGTGTETQYF
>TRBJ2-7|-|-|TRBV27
TGTGCCAGCAGTTTGAACGAGCAGTACTTC
CASSLNEQYF
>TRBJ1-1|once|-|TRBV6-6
TGTGCCAGCAGTTACGGGGGGGGGAACACTGAAGCTTTCTTT
CASSYGGGNTEAFF
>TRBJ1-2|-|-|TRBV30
TGTGCCGGGACGACGGGAAGAGGCTACACCTTC
CAGTTGRGYTF
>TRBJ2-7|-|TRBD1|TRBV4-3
TGCGCCAGCAGCCGCAGTCCGGGACAGGGGGCTGACGAGCAGTACTTC
CASSRSPGQGADEQYF
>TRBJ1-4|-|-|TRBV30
TGTGCCTGGAGTCTTGGATTTCGCGAAAAACTGTTTTTT
CAWSLGFREKLFF
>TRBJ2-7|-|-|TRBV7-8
TGTGCCAGCAGCTCGGCGGCAGGGACATCCTACGAGCAGTACTTC
CASSSAAGTSYEQYF
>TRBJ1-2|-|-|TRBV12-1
TGTGCCAGCAGCACCCGGTGGTCTGGGGGATACCCAACTAACTATGGCTACACCTTC
CASSTRWSGGYPTNYGYTF
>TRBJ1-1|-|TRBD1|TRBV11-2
TGTGCCAGCAGCTTAGAACTTGGGACAGGGAACACTGAAGCTTTCTTT
CASSLELGTGNTEAFF
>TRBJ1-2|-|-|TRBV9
TGTGCCAGCAGCGTGGGCCCAAACTATGGCTACACCTTC
CASSVGPNYGYTF
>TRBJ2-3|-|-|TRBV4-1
TGCGCCAGCAGCCAAGCAGGAGGCAGGGTTCGTCCAGATACGCAGTATTTT
CASSQAGGRVRPDTQYF
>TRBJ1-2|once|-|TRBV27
TGTGCCAGCAGGGCCCCTAGGGGTACAGGCGACTATGGCTACACCTTC
CASRAPRGTGDYGYTF
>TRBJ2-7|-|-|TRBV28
TGTGCCAGCAGTCCACCCCGAGCAGGACTCAAGGTCGAGCAGTACTTC
CASSPPRAGLKVEQYF
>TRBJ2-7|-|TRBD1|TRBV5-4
TGTGCCAGCAGCTTGGACAGGGGGCTCTTCGAGCAGTACTTC
CASSLDRGLFEQYF
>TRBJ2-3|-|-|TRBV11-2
TGTGCCAGCAGCTTCCTTCGGGCGGGGATCACAGATACGCAGTATTTT
CASSFLRAGITDTQYF
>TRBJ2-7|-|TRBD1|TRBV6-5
TGTGCCAGCAGTTACCGGGACAGGCCTACCTACGAGCAGTACTTC
CASSYRDRPTYEQYF
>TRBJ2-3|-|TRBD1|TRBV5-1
TGCGCCAGCAGCCTCGACAGGGCCACAGATACGCAGTATTTT
CASSLDRATDTQYF
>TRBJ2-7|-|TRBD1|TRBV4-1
TGCGCCAGCAGCCAAGCCGGGACAGGGGCCTACGAGCAGTACTTC
CASSQAGTGAYEQYF
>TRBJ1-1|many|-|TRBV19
TGTGCCAGTAGTACCAGCGTGAACACTGAAGCTTTCTTT
CASSTSVNTEAFF
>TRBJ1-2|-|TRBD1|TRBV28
TGTGCCAGCAGTTTATTAACAGGGGGCGGCTACACCTTC
CASSLLTGGGYTF
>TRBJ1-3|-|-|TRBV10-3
TGTGCCATCAGTACAGGGAGCTCTGGAAACACCATATATTTT
CAISTGSSGNTIYF
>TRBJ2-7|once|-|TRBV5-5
TGTGCCAGCACCTTTTCAGGGAGGGGGGCCTACGAGCAGTACTTC
CASTFSGRGAYEQYF
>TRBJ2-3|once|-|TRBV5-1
TGCGCCAGCAGACTAGCCGGAGATACGCAGTATTTT
CASRLAGDTQYF
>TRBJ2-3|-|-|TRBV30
TGTGCCTGGAGTGTTCGGGGACGGTACACAGATACGCAGTATTTT
CAWSVRGRYTDTQYF
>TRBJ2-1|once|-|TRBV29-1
TGCAGCGGCAACAGGGTAACGAATGAGCAGTTCTTC
CSGNRVTNEQFF
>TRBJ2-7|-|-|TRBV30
TGTGCCTGGAGCCCCACCCTCGGGACGGTAAGCTCCTACGAGCAGTACTTC
CAWSPTLGTVSSYEQYF
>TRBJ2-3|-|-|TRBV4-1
TGCGCCAGCAGCCACACACCAAAGGGCGGAGATACGCAGTATTTT
CASSHTPKGGDTQYF
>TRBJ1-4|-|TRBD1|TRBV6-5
TGTGCCACCGGGACAGGGGTGGTAGAAAAACTGTTTTTT
CATGTGVVEKLFF
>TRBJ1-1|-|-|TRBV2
TGTGCCAGCAGTGAAAATGGGGGGGCAAAGGCTTTCTTT
CASSENGGAKAFF
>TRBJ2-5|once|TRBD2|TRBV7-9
TGTGCCAGCAGCTTTACGTTGACTAGCGGGAGGGAAGAGACCCAGTACTTC
CASSFTLTSGREETQYF
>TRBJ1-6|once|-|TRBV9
TGTGCCAGCAGCGCCCTCCCGGGGGACCCTTCTTCACCCCTCCACTTT
CASSALPGDPSSPLHF
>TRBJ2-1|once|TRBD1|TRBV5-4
TGTGCCAGCAGCTACGACGGACAGGGCGCCTACAATGAGCAGTTCTTC
CASSYDGQGAYNEQFF
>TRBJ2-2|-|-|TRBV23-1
TGCGCCAGCAGTCAAGGGGGGACGAACACCGGGGAGCTGTTTTTT
CASSQGGTNTGELFF
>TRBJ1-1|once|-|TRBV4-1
TGCGCCAGCAGCCAAATGGGGGCGGGGACTGAAGCTTTCTTT
CASSQMGAGTEAFF
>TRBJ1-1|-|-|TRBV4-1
TGCGCCAGCAGCTTGTACCTCCAGGGAAAGACTGAAGCTTTCTTT
CASSLYLQGKTEAFF
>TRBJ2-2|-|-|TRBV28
TGTGCCAGCAGTTTAACGCTCGGTGGGCTGTTTTTT
CASSLTLGGLFF
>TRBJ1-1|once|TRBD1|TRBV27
TGTGCCAGCAGTTTGTACGACGGCCTGACAGGGGCTTTCTTT
CASSLYDGLTGAFF
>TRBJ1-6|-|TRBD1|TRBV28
TGTGCCAGCAGTGCCGCGGGACAGGGTTATTCACCCCTCCACTTT
CASSAAGQGYSPLHF
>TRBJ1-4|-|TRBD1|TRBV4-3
TGCGCCAGCAGCCAAGAGGGGGGACAGGGTGGGGAAAAACTGTTTTTT
CASSQEGGQGGEKLFF
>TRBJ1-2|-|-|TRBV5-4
TGTGCCAGCAGCCGGGACTCCCCTCGCGGCTACACCTTC
CASSRDSPRGYTF
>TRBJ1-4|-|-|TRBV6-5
TGTGCCAGCAGTCCCCTACTCAGTCCCCGGGAAAAACTGTTTTTT
CASSPLLSPREKLFF
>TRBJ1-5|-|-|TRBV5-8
TGTGCCAGCAGCCCGCCCCAGGGGCTTAAGCAGCCCCAGCATTTT
CASSPPQGLKQPQHF